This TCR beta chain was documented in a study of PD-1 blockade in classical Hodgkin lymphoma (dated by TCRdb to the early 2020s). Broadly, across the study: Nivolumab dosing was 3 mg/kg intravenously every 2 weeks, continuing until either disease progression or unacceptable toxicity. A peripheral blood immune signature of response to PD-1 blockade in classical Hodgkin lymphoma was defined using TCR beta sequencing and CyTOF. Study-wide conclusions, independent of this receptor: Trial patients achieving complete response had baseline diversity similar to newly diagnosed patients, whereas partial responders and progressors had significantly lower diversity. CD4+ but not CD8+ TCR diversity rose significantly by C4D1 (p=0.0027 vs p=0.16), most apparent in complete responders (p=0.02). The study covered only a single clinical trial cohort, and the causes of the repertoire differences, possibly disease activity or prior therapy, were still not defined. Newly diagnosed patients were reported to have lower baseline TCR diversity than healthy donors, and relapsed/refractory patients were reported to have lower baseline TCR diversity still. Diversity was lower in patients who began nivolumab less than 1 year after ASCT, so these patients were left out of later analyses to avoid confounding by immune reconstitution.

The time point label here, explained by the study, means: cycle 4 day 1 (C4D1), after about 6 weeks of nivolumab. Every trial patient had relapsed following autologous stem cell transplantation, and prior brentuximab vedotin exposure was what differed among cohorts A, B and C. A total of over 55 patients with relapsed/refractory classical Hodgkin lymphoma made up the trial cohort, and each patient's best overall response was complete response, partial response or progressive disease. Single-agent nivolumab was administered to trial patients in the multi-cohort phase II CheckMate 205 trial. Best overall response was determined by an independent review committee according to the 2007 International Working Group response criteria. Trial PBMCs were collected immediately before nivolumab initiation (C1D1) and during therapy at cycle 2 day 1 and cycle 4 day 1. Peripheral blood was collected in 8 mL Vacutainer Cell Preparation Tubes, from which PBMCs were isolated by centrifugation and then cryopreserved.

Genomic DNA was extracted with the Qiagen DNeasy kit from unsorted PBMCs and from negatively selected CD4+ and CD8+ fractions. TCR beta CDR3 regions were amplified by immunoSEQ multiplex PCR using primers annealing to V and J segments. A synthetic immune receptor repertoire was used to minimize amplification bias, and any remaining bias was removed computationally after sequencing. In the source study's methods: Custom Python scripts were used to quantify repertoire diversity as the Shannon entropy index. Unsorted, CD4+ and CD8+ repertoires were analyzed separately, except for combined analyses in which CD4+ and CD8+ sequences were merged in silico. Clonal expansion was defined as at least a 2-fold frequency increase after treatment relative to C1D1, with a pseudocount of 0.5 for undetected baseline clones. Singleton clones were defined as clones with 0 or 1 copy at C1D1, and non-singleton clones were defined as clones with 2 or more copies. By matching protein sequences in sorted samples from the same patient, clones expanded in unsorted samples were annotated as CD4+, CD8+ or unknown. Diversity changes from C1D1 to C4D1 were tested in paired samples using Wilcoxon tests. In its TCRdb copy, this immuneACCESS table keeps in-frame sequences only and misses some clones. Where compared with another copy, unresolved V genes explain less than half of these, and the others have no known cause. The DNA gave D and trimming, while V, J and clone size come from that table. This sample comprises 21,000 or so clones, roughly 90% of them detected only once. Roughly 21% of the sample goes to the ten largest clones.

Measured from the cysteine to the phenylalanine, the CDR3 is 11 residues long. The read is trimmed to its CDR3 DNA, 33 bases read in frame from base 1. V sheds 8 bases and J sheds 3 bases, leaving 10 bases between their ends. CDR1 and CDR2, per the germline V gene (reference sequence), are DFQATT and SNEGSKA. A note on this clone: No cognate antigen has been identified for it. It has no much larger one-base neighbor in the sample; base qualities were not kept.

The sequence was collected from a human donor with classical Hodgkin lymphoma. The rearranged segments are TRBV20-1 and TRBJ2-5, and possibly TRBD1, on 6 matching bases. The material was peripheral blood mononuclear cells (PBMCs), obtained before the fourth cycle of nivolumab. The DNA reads TGCAGTAACAGGGTCGAAGAGACCCAGTACTTC. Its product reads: CSNRVEETQYF.